The entry that follows covers one TCR beta chain sequence. Its cognate antigen is unknown. Treatment indicated: 15 to 20 received Ad26.COV2.S at low or high dose, single or two shots; several received placebo; per-sample allocation not given. Following the first vaccine or placebo injection, samples were taken on day 63. This record belongs to a study of Ad26.COV2.S vaccination and SARS-CoV-2 variants. Study-level findings and limits: Substantial post-vaccination breadth of spike-specific CD8+ and CD4+ T cell responses was reported. The TCR breadth and depth analyses may have produced an underestimate of total T cell responses.

Using immunoSEQ multiplex PCR, the repertoire was profiled, and TCRdb retains in-frame clones only, with some absent. The profile shows 350,000 to 450,000 clones, around 83% of them singletons. The V segment lost 2 bases and the J segment 0 bases; nucleotides outside the gene matches: 3. Germline V lookup: CDR1 LGHNT, CDR2 FRNRAP. The CDR3 loop spans 16 amino acids. Sequencing was performed on peripheral blood, taken in a trial of Ad26.COV2.S vaccine versus placebo. The TCR comes from a person between 18 and 59 years old who received the Ad26.COV2.S COVID-19 vaccine or a placebo. V is TRBV12-5 and J is TRBJ1-3; 8 nucleotides line up with TRBD1. The CDR3, as DNA: TGTGCTAGTGGTTTGCGGACAGGGCTCTCTGGAAACACCATATATTTT. This encodes CASGLRTGLSGNTIYF.